This section outlines one T cell receptor (beta chain) sequence together with its context. The antigen this receptor binds is unknown. No base qualities exist here, and no much larger clone lies one base off it. The sample comes from a study of radiation and T cells in renal cell carcinoma (dated by TCRdb to 2020 to 2021). Study-wide context: The samples were obtained from a clinical trial, where primary renal cell carcinomas were treated with 15 Gy stereotactic body radiation therapy and then removed by nephrectomy 4 weeks afterward. In total, 50 to 55 samples underwent TCR beta sequencing: around 25 tumors plus 27 peripheral blood samples. In the roughly 49 samples combined, 4,016,671 unique CDR3 nucleotide sequences were found, encoding roughly 2,500,000 unique CDR3 amino acid sequences.

Via the germline V gene, CDR1 is MGHRA and CDR2 YSYEKL. V trim: 0 bases; J trim: 2 bases; unmatched bases: 5. From its cysteine to its phenylalanine, the CDR3 spans 16 amino acids. Of all the DNA, just the CDR3 is kept, 48 bases in frame from base 1. TCR beta libraries were generated from genomic DNA with the immunoSEQ kit, following the manufacturer's recommendations. To prepare the libraries, a first multiplex PCR with proprietary primers was run, followed by a second PCR that added unique barcodes, and a bead cleanup was done after each round. A positive control reaction and a negative control reaction, both provided in the kit, were run with every batch of samples. The final libraries were assessed on an Agilent 4200 TapeStation D1000 ScreenTape, pooled by volume, and quantified by qPCR. Sequencing ran on an Illumina NextSeq500 with a MidOutput 150-cycle cartridge, using 156 Read1 and 15 Index1 cycles with kit custom primers. The pooled library was loaded at roughly 0.9 pM with about 21% PhiX control spiked in. Concerning the study's data processing: Vendor-processed data were analyzed in R, with a clonotype defined as all T cells sharing the same CDR3 nucleotide sequence. For clone abundance analyses, frequencies were normalized to the 10,000 most abundant clones per sample. Public T cell clones, averaging fewer than five per sample, were removed before analysis. Tumor-enriched clonotypes and baseline blood-enriched clonotypes were defined as those with an abundance difference of at least 32-fold between compartments. A beta-binomial differential abundance model was applied to find clonotypes that expanded or contracted between blood time points. Tumor-blood repertoire similarity was measured with the Baroni-Urbani and Buser coefficient, and group comparisons used two-tailed Wilcoxon tests in R. The source is immuneACCESS, and TCRdb retained only in-frame sequences with V and J called. Part of the clones is not carried over; for the studies checked, unresolved V genes explain less than half of this, and the remainder is unexplained. V and J calls and clone size are those listed in that table; D and trimming were worked out from the DNA. Recorded for this sample are 70,000 to 95,000 clones; approximately 80% of them occurred a single time. The leading ten clones occupy roughly 6.1% of the sample.

The time point label for this specimen denotes: baseline pretreatment blood. In the paper's terms, the treatment or condition label means: 15 Gy SBRT to primary tumor, nephrectomy 4 weeks later. Serial peripheral blood from radiation-treated patients was sampled at baseline, 2 weeks and 4 weeks after SBRT to track tumor-enriched clonotypes. Renal cell carcinoma with clear cell pathology was present in all patients. Genomic DNA for TCR sequencing was prepared using the QIAamp DNA Blood Mini Kit (Qiagen). Samples were included in the analyses only if all quality control checks were passed. The investigation overall reported the following: Because the trial had a single-armed design, the trial could not examine how radiation dose or scheduling affected the TCR repertoire. Because pretreatment tumor biopsies were not available, the baseline intratumoral presence of clonotypes could not be determined. An increase in top tumor clonotypes in blood was observed from baseline to 2 weeks post-radiation, followed by contraction by 4 weeks, which was taken to suggest transient expansion of tumor-resident clones. Blood repertoire dynamics were not followed beyond 4 weeks after treatment.

The TCR was taken from a man in his 60s with renal cell carcinoma. This specimen consisted of blood, obtained from a patient whose treatment included radiotherapy and nephrectomy. The rearrangement combines TRBV4-1 with TRBJ2-7, with 9 bases in between that match TRBD1. The DNA sequence is as follows: TGCGCCAGCAGCCAAGAGCGGGACAGGGTACCCTACGAGCAGTACTTC. It is translated as CASSQERDRVPYEQYF.